A selection of T cell receptor beta chains follows, all from one sample in a study of blood T cell repertoires in COVID-19. The repertoire was sequenced with immunoSEQ multiplex PCR; TCRdb's copy has only in-frame clones and lacks some. Among about 250,000 clones, 89% were seen once, and the ten largest hold 0.94%. Material: peripheral blood. These TCRs come from a middle-aged woman who had recovered from COVID-19. CDR3s include the opening cysteine and the closing phenylalanine or tryptophan. D genes are given only for firm matches. Rows may omit the clone size; those that give it use once, few, many or a size class.

d_call j_call v_call cdr3_length clone_size cdr3_aa cdr3_nt
TRBD1 TRBJ2-7 TRBV6-5 13 NA CASFGQGYHEQYF TGTGCCAGTTTCGGACAGGGCTACCACGAGCAGTACTTC
TRBD1 TRBJ2-5 TRBV3-1/TRBV3-2 15 NA CASSPYRGPQETQYF TGTGCCAGCAGCCCTTACAGGGGGCCCCAAGAGACCCAGTACTTC
TRBD2 TRBJ2-5 TRBV9 15 NA CASSPRLAGWETQYF TGTGCCAGCAGCCCGCGACTAGCGGGATGGGAGACCCAGTACTTC
NA TRBJ1-2 TRBV5-1 13 once CASSLSVGDGYTF TGCGCCAGCAGCTTGTCCGTCGGGGATGGCTACACCTTC
NA TRBJ1-5 TRBV19 16 NA CASSISGGGSNQPQHF TGTGCCAGTAGTATCTCGGGGGGAGGTAGCAATCAGCCCCAGCATTTT
TRBD1 TRBJ2-1 TRBV2 15 few CASREQGAEYNEQFF TGTGCCAGCAGAGAACAGGGGGCGGAATACAATGAGCAGTTCTTC
TRBD2 TRBJ2-1 TRBV19 16 NA CASSIFGLAGGLEQFF TGTGCCAGTAGTATATTTGGGCTAGCGGGAGGCCTTGAGCAGTTCTTC
NA TRBJ2-2 TRBV5-1 15 NA CASSFAGANTGELFF TGCGCCAGCAGCTTCGCTGGAGCGAACACCGGGGAGCTGTTTTTT
NA TRBJ1-6 TRBV28 18 few CASSSSDLPGNYNSPLHF TGTGCCAGCAGCTCCTCCGACCTCCCAGGGAACTATAATTCACCCCTCCACTTT
NA TRBJ2-7 TRBV21-1 16 NA CASSRGVRVANYEQYF TGTGCCAGCAGCCGGGGGGTGCGGGTGGCGAACTACGAGCAGTACTTC
NA TRBJ2-3 TRBV9 15 NA CASSVDGDVTDTQYF TGTGCCAGCAGCGTAGACGGAGATGTCACAGATACGCAGTATTTT
TRBD2 TRBJ2-1 TRBV19 15 NA CASSSASGSYNEQFF TGTGCCAGTAGTAGCGCTAGCGGGAGCTACAATGAGCAGTTCTTC
NA TRBJ1-2 TRBV28 11 NA CASSSGFGYTF TGTGCCAGCAGTTCGGGTTTTGGCTACACCTTC
TRBD2 TRBJ2-5 TRBV9 17 NA CASSVGEEAGSGETQYF TGTGCCAGCAGCGTAGGTGAGGAAGCGGGGTCCGGTGAGACCCAGTACTTC
TRBD1 TRBJ2-6 TRBV19 14 NA CATNRGGGANVLTF TGTGCCACAAACAGGGGCGGTGGGGCCAACGTCCTGACTTTC
NA TRBJ1-1 TRBV19 14 NA CASSTGTTNTEAFF TGTGCCAGTAGTACCGGGACAACGAACACTGAAGCTTTCTTT
NA TRBJ1-5 TRBV19 14 NA CASSISRSNQPQHF TGTGCCAGTAGTATCTCTCGTAGCAATCAGCCCCAGCATTTT